This T cell receptor beta chain was recovered during a study of blood T cell repertoires in COVID-19. Study-wide context: From the United States, Italy and Spain came samples of acute and convalescent COVID-19. Sources were T cells, B-cell-depleted T cells, or PBMCs; the material itself was cDNA or gDNA.

CDR1 is LGHDT and CDR2 is YNNKEL in the germline V gene (reference sequence). This CDR3 region has 13 residues. Trimming pared 1 base from V and 8 bases from J, leaving 6 bases between. In the authors' methods: Estimates of nucleated cell counts were drawn from the amplification of reference gene primers. This table comes from immunoSEQ multiplex PCR, and its TCRdb copy is limited to in-frame clones, with some not included. V, J and clone size reflect that table, while D and trimming were determined from the DNA. Of over 300,000 clones in the sample, 83% were seen once. The clonotype comes from a woman aged 45-65 years with acute or convalescent COVID-19. The chain couples TRBV3-1 (or the pseudogene TRBV3-2) to TRBJ1-6; D is ambiguous. The sequenced sample consisted of peripheral blood. The CDR3 DNA follows: TGTGCCAGCAGCCAAGGAGAGGATTCACCCCTCCACTTT. Translating it yields CASSQGEDSPLHF.